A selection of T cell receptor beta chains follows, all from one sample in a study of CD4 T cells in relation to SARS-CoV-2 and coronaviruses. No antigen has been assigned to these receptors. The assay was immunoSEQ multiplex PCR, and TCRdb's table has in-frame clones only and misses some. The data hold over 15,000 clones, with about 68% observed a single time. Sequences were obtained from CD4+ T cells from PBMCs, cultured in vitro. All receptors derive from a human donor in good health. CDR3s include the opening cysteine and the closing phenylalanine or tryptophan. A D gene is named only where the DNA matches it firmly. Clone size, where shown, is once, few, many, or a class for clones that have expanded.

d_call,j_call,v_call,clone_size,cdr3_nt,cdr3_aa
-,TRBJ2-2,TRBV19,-,TGTGCCAGTAGTTCATCCTCAGGGTTATCCACCGGGGAGCTGTTTTTT,CASSSSSGLSTGELFF
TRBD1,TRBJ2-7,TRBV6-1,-,TGTGCCAGCAGTGAGCGTGGACAGGTCTACGAGCAGTACTTC,CASSERGQVYEQYF
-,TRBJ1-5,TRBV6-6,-,TGTGCCAGCAGTGGATCGCGAGAAGGACGGACCAATCAGCCCCAGCATTTT,CASSGSREGRTNQPQHF
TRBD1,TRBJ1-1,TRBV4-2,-,TGTGCCAGCAGCCAAGGAGCGCGACAGGGCGTTTCCACTGAAGCTTTCTTT,CASSQGARQGVSTEAFF
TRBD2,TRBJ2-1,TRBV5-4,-,TGTGCCAGCAGCTTGGCCGGGACTAGCCCATTAAATGAGCAGTTCTTC,CASSLAGTSPLNEQFF
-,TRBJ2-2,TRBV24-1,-,TGTGCCACCAGTGATCCCCCGGGGGCCGGGGAGCTGTTTTTT,CATSDPPGAGELFF
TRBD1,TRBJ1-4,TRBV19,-,TGTGCCAGTACCCCTAGAAGGACAGGAAAAAAACTGTTTTTT,CASTPRRTGKKLFF
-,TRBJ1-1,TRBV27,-,TGTGCCGCCAAGCGCACGGCACGGAACACTGAAGCTTTCTTT,CAAKRTARNTEAFF
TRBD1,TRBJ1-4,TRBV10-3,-,TGTGCCATCAGTGAATCACAGGGGGCGCGTGAAAAACTGTTTTTT,CAISESQGAREKLFF
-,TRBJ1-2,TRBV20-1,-,TGCAGTGCTCCACCCCTGAATGGCTACACCTTC,CSAPPLNGYTF
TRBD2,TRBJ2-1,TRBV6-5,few,TGTGCCAGCAGACCCGGCGGTAGCGGGAACAATGAGCAGTTCTTC,CASRPGGSGNNEQFF
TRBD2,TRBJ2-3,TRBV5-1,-,TGCGCCAGCAGCTTGGTACTAGCGGGAAACACAGATACGCAGTATTTT,CASSLVLAGNTDTQYF
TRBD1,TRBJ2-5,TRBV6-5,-,TGTGCCAGCAGGGACAGGGGTATAGAGACCCAGTACTTC,CASRDRGIETQYF
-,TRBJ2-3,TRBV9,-,TGTGCCAGCAGCGTCCTAGCCACAGATACGCAGTATTTT,CASSVLATDTQYF
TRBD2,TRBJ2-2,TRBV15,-,TGTGCCACCAGCAGAGATTTGGGGGGGCTAGCGGGAGCCGGGGAGCTGTTTTTT,CATSRDLGGLAGAGELFF
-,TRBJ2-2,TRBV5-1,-,TGCGCCAGCAGCACGGGACAGAACACCGGGGAGCTGTTTTTT,CASSTGQNTGELFF
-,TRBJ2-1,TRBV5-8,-,TGTGCCAGCAGCTTGGCCATAGAGTATGAGCAGTTCTTC,CASSLAIEYEQFF
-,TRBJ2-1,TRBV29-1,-,TGCAGCGTTGACCCGCTGGGCAATGAGCAGTTCTTC,CSVDPLGNEQFF
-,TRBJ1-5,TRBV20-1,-,TGCAGTGCTAGAGATGAGGGGCCCCAGCATTTT,CSARDEGPQHF
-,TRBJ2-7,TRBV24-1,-,TGTGCCACCAGTGACCAAGTGACCGGAGACGAGCAGTACTTC,CATSDQVTGDEQYF
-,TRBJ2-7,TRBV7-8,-,TGTGCCAGCAGCGCGACCGAGTCCAGCTCCTACGAGCAGTACTTC,CASSATESSSYEQYF
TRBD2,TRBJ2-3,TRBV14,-,TGTGCCAGCAGCCAAAATAGCGGGATGGGGACGGATACGCAGTATTTT,CASSQNSGMGTDTQYF
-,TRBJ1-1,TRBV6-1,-,TGTGCCAGCAGTGAAAGGGTGGACCCGGCTTTCTTT,CASSERVDPAFF
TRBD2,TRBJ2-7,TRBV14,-,TGTGCCAGCAGCTCACTAGCGGGATTAGCCTACGAGCAGTACTTC,CASSSLAGLAYEQYF
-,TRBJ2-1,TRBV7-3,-,TGTGCCAGCAGCTTATCTCAGGATAATGAGCAGTTCTTC,CASSLSQDNEQFF
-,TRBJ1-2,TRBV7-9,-,TGTGCCAGCAGCGAGCACTCGGGGCTACCCTATGGCTACACCTTC,CASSEHSGLPYGYTF
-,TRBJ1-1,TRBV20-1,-,TGCAGTGCTAGGAACCGATTTGAAGCTTTCTTT,CSARNRFEAFF
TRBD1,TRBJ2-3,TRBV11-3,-,TGTGCCAGCAGCACCCGCGACCTGGGACAGGGAGGGACAGATACGCAGTATTTT,CASSTRDLGQGGTDTQYF
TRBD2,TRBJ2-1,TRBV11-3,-,TGTGCCAGCAGCTCCGGGACTAGCGGGTCACGCGAGCAGTTCTTC,CASSSGTSGSREQFF
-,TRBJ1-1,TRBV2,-,TGTGCCAGCATTACTAGTGGGGCGAACACTGAAGCTTTCTTT,CASITSGANTEAFF
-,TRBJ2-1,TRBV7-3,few,TGTGCCAGCAGCTTACGTAATGGGGAGCAGTTCTTC,CASSLRNGEQFF
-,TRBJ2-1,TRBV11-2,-,TGTGCCAGCAGCTTAAGACGGGCCAACAATGAGCAGTTCTTC,CASSLRRANNEQFF
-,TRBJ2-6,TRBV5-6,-,TGTGCCAGCAGCTTGGATCGGGCAGGGTTATCCTCTGGGGCCAACGTCCTGACTTTC,CASSLDRAGLSSGANVLTF
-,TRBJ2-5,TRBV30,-,TGTGCCTGGAGTCAGGGTTCCGGGGAGACCCAGTACTTC,CAWSQGSGETQYF
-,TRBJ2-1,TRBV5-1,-,TGCGCCAGCAGCTTACAGGGGGGGAGCTCCTACAATGAGCAGTTCTTC,CASSLQGGSSYNEQFF
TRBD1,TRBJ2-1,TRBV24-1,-,TGTGCCACCAGTGGAAGGGACAGGGGGCATTCCGGGTCCACAATCAATGAGCAGTTCTTC,CATSGRDRGHSGSTINEQFF
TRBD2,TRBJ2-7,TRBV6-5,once,TGTGCCAGCAGTATAGCGGGAGGGGACGAGCAGTACTTC,CASSIAGGDEQYF
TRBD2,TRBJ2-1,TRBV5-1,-,TGCGCCAGCAGCTTGGCCTCTAGCGGGAATGAGCAGTTCTTC,CASSLASSGNEQFF
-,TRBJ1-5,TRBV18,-,TGTGCCAGCTCACCAGGGGTGACGGGCAATCAGCCCCAGCATTTT,CASSPGVTGNQPQHF